The T cell receptor beta chain described here comes from a study of cytomegalovirus exposure and HLA in healthy donors (TCRdb year 2017). General notes on the study: An earlier analysis of 587 of the donors reported approximately 280 Gb of sequence data and 100 million to 120 million unique TCR beta sequences obtained from some 200 million T cells. Donor age, sex, ethnicity and CMV serostatus were compiled alongside the repertoire data. Both class I and class II loci were covered by HLA typing, at four-digit resolution. Of the 300 to 450 genotyped donors, 81% fell in the genetic ancestry cluster associated with self-reported Caucasian donors. The T cell repertoires of 666 subjects were profiled by immunosequencing and related to cytomegalovirus serostatus. On average, around 240,000 unique TCR beta nucleotide sequences were sequenced per donor among 300 to 500 genotyped donors of the cohort, with about 19% of those sequences being non-productive. An early release covering roughly 640 HLA-typed donors comprised about 300 gigabases of sequencing data and around 85 million unique TCR sequences. The aim of the study was to test whether cataloging public T cell receptors could identify signatures of past pathogen exposure. A handful of DR-DQ haplotypes were handled as single units for association and clustering because linkage in the cohort was strong. Typing coverage varied by locus: about 620-630 donors for A, B, C, DRB1 and DQB1; under 550 for DQA1; 600 to 610 for DPA1; 450 to 480 for DPB1. A later genetic analysis took genome-wide SNP genotypes for about 55% of the 666 donors and used that subset as a discovery cohort. High-throughput TCR immunosequencing, statistical association of individual TCRs with disease status, and machine learning were combined to predict cytomegalovirus infection status. Every discovery cohort repertoire had been produced on one sequencing platform. Along with the approximately 670-subject first cohort, a separate validation cohort of around 110 different subjects was used. An earlier analysis of around 640 of the donors used high-throughput TCR beta sequencing to judge whether each TCR beta V gene segment behaved as functional or pseudogenic. The later analysis used no new phenotypic data to find candidate immune exposures, relying instead on TCR beta sequences and their occurrence across donors. A later analysis re-examined previously published TCR beta repertoires from about 670 donors and added high-resolution HLA genotyping to investigate patterns of TCR occurrence.

The method behind the library was the immunoSEQ multiplex PCR assay. The multiplex PCR relied on a mix of 60 forward primers for TCR Vbeta segments and 13 reverse primers for TCR Jbeta segments. A multiplex PCR assay on genomic DNA amplified the CDR3 region of rearranged TCR beta genes. The amplified TCR beta libraries were sequenced on the Illumina HiSeq System as 87-base-pair reads. The original pipeline was this. In a later analysis, tens of millions of unique TCR beta chains were counted across the 690 or so repertoires, and approximately 11 million of these chains were shared by at least two donors. Raw reads were error-corrected and collapsed into unique sequences by a nearest-neighbor algorithm in which closely related sequences were merged to remove PCR and sequencing errors. CDR3 sequences were aligned to IMGT reference sequences to assign V, D and J gene segments. For a sequence to be retained, at least a six-nucleotide match to both a V gene segment and a J gene segment was required. A rearrangement was called productive if the CDR3 had no stop codons and remained in frame with V and J, and every other rearrangement was called non-productive. CDR3 was defined by IMGT convention, running from the second conserved V-encoded cysteine to the conserved J-encoded phenylalanine. Sequences without an unambiguous match to a single V gene segment were excluded from the earlier analysis of several hundred of the donors. In an earlier analysis of approximately 610 of the donors, V segments were called functional above 56.7% productive rearrangements and were called segregating when the between-donor standard deviation exceeded 5%. A statistical classification framework was developed to diagnose cytomegalovirus status using the catalog of TCR beta chain sequences. In a later analysis, TCR nucleotide sequences were compared against IMGT/GENE-DB human TR gene sequences so that V and J genes could be assigned. Using the TCRdist pipeline, a later analysis assigned CDR3 sequences along with most-parsimonious VDJ recombination scenarios. In a later analysis, each TCR beta chain was defined by its CDR3 amino acid sequence together with its V-gene family, and reads lacking a unique V-gene family were excluded. A later analysis removed several hundred highly shared, low-generation-probability nucleotide sequences to deal with suspected cross-contamination and a sequencing artifact. In a later analysis, a clonal expansion index for each public chain was calculated from normalized within-repertoire ranks of inferred template counts. In a later analysis, generation probabilities were computed with a VDJ recombination model fitted to out-of-frame rearrangements, and the resulting probabilities were checked against IGoR. In a later analysis, hypergeometric tests were used to score TCR-TCR, TCR-HLA and TCR-CMV co-occurrence, with a repertoire-size bias correction applied to TCR pairs. False discovery rates were estimated in a later analysis by permuting HLA or CMV assignments 20 times. In a later analysis, co-occurring TCRs were grouped using DBSCAN, and TCRdist sequence similarity was added for clustering within HLA-allele-positive subsets. Repertoires with fewer than 30,000 or more than 120,000 public chains were left out of co-occurrence clustering, as were about 5 repertoires with anomalous nucleotide sharing. The clones in this table, taken by TCRdb from immuneACCESS, are in-frame only. Not every clone is retained; where verified, under half of the shortfall comes from an unresolved V gene, and the cause of the rest is unknown. The V and J calls and the clone size are those of that table, but D and trimming were determined from the DNA. Recorded for this sample are 95,000 to 150,000 clones; 50% to 80% of them occurred a single time. Under 9% of the sample goes to the ten largest clones.

The cohort consisted of 650 to 700 healthy bone marrow donors. Cohort members were all nominally healthy when sampled, although unrecorded immune exposures were likely present. The donor tested CMV seropositive, placing the donor among the roughly 300 seropositive members of the cohort. A peripheral blood sample was provided by each donor, and peripheral blood mononuclear cells were used for TCR beta sequencing. The Qiagen DNeasy Blood Extraction Kit was used to extract genomic DNA from the blood cell samples. CDR1 and CDR2 are read off the germline V gene (reference sequence) as LNHDA and SQIVND. V is cut by 4 bases and J by 9 bases, and the space between the germline ends is 16 bases. Reading from cysteine to phenylalanine, the CDR3 counts 14 amino acids. Left in the record is the CDR3 DNA by itself, 42 bases read in frame from the first base. As regards this clone: Its antigen remains undetermined. Per-nucleotide qualities are absent, and no much larger clonotype sits a single base away.

Broader findings and caveats from the paper: Strong co-occurrence of HLA alleles, especially DR and DQ, made assigning TCR associations to individual alleles difficult. The authors suggested that the approach could potentially be generalized to other disease states and immunological phenotypes. Immune exposure information for the cohort was limited to CMV serostatus. In a later analysis, most CMV-associated TCR beta chains were found to appear HLA-restricted, with HLA associations seemingly driven largely by CMV exposure. Roughly uniform sequencing depth across donors was assumed in presence/absence analyses, although this assumption may not hold. Roughly 17 rarely observed V segments, including chromosome 9 orphons, were excluded from the earlier analysis of almost 600 of the donors because counts were too low. According to a later analysis, TCR association rates differed among HLA loci, with DRB1 alleles showing the most associated TCRs and HLA-C alleles showing the fewest. In vitro tests confirmed that a few of the cytomegalovirus-associated TCR beta chains recognize cytomegalovirus antigens. Because some donors lacked HLA typing at each locus, the association tests relied only on the typed subset. In a later analysis, HLA-associated TCR beta chains showed more clonal expansion and lower generation probabilities than non-associated chains that were equally common. The cohort was sequenced for TCR beta chains only, and without alpha or paired-chain data the features that could be detected were limited. Linkage disequilibrium might explain the correlated functional status among segregating V segments, but an unknown experimental factor could not be excluded. A further reported finding was that TCR beta sequences accurately predicted the HLA-A and HLA-B alleles for most subjects in the first cohort. A later genetic analysis associated a missense DCLRE1C variant with V-gene and J-gene trimming of TCR beta chains, and an independent cohort replicated the association. Some IMGT-functional V segments, including TRBV6-2 and TRBV6-3, could not be distinguished by the 87-base-pair reads and were therefore excluded. A cluster of highly shared sequence variants was judged likely to represent a technical artifact of the sequencing pipeline. Broadly in line with IMGT annotations, most TCR beta V segments showed up in productive rearrangements about 87% or about 30% of the time in an earlier analysis of approximately 600 of the donors. Specific HLA alleles were associated with around 18,000 TCR beta sequences at a false discovery rate of 0.05 in a later analysis. In a later genetic analysis, fewer N-insertions in productive TCRs were reported among donors in an Asian-associated ancestry cluster than the roughly 700-donor mean. According to a later analysis, parvovirus B19, influenza, CMV and Epstein-Barr virus appeared linked to several top co-occurrence clusters. Most TCR sequences were observed very rarely across donors, whereas some public TCRs were present in many individuals. A total of 150 or so TCR beta chains were listed by the study as associated with cytomegalovirus. The classifier was reported to diagnose cytomegalovirus status with high specificity and sensitivity in both the original and validation cohorts.

This TCR was sampled from a middle-aged woman in good health and CMV-seropositive. The sequencing sample was made of PBMCs. The receptor chain draws on TRBV19 and TRBJ2-1; the D segment could be TRBD1, given 6 matching bases. The CDR3 reads as follows: CASSSTGGGGEQFF. The bases are TGTGCCAGTAGTAGCACCGGTGGGGGCGGTGAGCAGTTCTTC.